This T cell receptor (beta chain) originates from a study of neurological immune-mediated disorders (dated by TCRdb to the late 2010s). A note on the overall study: Among the approximately 34 multiple sclerosis patients, 31 had relapsing-remitting MS and 3 had secondary progressive MS. Of the approximately 68 subjects in the cohort, about 15 were HAM/TSP patients, around 34 were multiple sclerosis patients, and 20 were healthy controls. Alongside PBMC samples, the set of more than 80 TCR-beta libraries contained longitudinal samples, technical triplicates, and paired CD4+ and CD8+ T-cell subsets that had been sorted. Peripheral blood TCR-beta repertoires from HTLV-I-associated myelopathy (HAM/TSP) patients, multiple sclerosis patients and healthy controls were compared by UMI-based sequencing. Summary of the overall study and its limitations: TCR clonal expansion was highest in HAM/TSP patients and lowest in MS patients, with MS patients falling below even healthy controls. The MS cluster was not associated with any clinical or MRI features, and the authors stated that larger cohorts are needed. In phylogenetic analysis, the repertoires of 18 of 34 MS patients grouped into a cluster of related CDR3 sequences, which suggests a possible signature at the repertoire level. Across subjects, expanded clones never shared an identical CDR3 amino acid sequence, which suggests that the TCR-beta repertoires in every group were private.

cDNA was synthesized by template-switch 5'RACE using a primer carrying a 10-nucleotide random unique molecular identifier by which each TCR transcript was tagged. Every sequencing run covered 15-18 subjects and yielded more than 170 million TCR-beta sequences. The RNeasy kit was used for extraction of total RNA. The KAPA Real-time Library Amplification kit was used to amplify TCR-beta VDJ regions with primers for the TCR constant region and the 5'RACE anchor. Sample indexes and Illumina adaptors were added in a first PCR, and a second PCR then increased library yield. After purification with Ampure beads, the TCR product of roughly 650 bp was size-selected on a 2% E-gel SizeSelection system. Library quality was checked on a Bioanalyzer, concentration was measured with Qubit, and libraries were quantified with the Kapa Library Quantification kit before pooling. Libraries were sequenced paired-end 2 x 150 bp on an Illumina HiSeq 2500. To increase sequence diversity, about 25-31% phiX was spiked into each library pool. The original pipeline was this. The UMI-based MiGEC pipeline processed quality-filtered reads and removed over 80% of raw TCR sequences during error correction. IMGT germline references were used for alignment of VDJ genes, and clonotypes were defined by a unique CDR3 amino acid sequence together with V-J genes. VDJtools evaluated clonal expansion, Shannon diversity and CDR3 relatedness (CalcPairwiseDistances, ClusterSamples); CLCbio workbench built phylogenetic trees. Expanded clones were defined as having at least 8 unique UMIs, based on coefficient-of-variation modelling across technical triplicates. TCRdb passed the public sequencing reads through fastp at Q25 and MiXCR, retaining productive beta sequences. Each CDR3 protein gets just one entry, which takes the most common genes and DNA from the rows behind it. The V and J calls reflect TCRdb's pipeline rather than the authors' work. This sample lists over 60,000 distinct CDR3 sequences; more than 4% were detected once. The ten largest clones take up 3.4% of the sample.

Concerning this clonotype itself: The antigen it recognizes is unknown. No base quality values were provided; no much bigger clone lies one nucleotide off.

For unsorted PBMC libraries, 2 million PBMCs were used after storage in RNAlater at -80 degrees C until RNA extraction. Multiple sclerosis patients were enrolled in a US clinical protocol evaluating disease progression by magnetic resonance imaging. Peripheral blood was subjected to Ficoll-Hypaque density gradient centrifugation to isolate PBMCs, which were then cryopreserved in liquid nitrogen. Counted from cysteine to phenylalanine, this CDR3 has 15 amino acids. Of all the DNA, just the CDR3 is kept, 45 bases in frame from base 1. CDR1 and CDR2, looked up from the germline V gene, are SGHDT and YYEEEE. The V end gives up 9 bases and the J end 2 bases, leaving 7 bases in the junction not matched to a gene.

The receptor was isolated from a woman between 50 and 59 years old with multiple sclerosis. The sequenced sample consisted of PBMCs. The chain is made from TRBV5-6 and TRBJ2-6; 8 middle bases align to TRBD2. The CDR3 reads CATSAGGTGANVLTF. The DNA sequence is TGTGCCACCTCGGCGGGGGGCACTGGGGCCAACGTCCTGACTTTC.